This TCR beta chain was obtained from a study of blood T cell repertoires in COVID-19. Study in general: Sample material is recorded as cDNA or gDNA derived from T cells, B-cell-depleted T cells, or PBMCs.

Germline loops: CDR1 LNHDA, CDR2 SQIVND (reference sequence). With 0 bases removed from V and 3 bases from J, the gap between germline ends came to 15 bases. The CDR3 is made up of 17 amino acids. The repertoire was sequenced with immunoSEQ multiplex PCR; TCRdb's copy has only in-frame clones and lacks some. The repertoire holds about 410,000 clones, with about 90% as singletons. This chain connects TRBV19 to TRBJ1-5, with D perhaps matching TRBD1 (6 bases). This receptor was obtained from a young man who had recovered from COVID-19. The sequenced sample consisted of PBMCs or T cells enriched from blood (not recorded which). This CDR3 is CASSIDVQGWINQPQHF. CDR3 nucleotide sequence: TGTGCCAGTAGTATAGATGTACAGGGATGGATCAATCAGCCCCAGCATTTT.